The 14 T cell receptor beta chains below were found in one sample sequenced in a study of early T cells in non-severe SARS-CoV-2 infection. TCRdb independently ran MiXCR on the 5' RACE reads; one entry per CDR3 protein. Altogether some 78,000 distinct CDR3 sequences are present, around 13% being singletons, with the ten largest covering approximately 5.7%. Sequenced input: whole blood. These receptors were collected from an adult who was a healthcare worker with PCR-confirmed SARS-CoV-2 infection or an uninfected control (not recorded which).

This clonotype occurred a few times. At one end, the junction sequence differs from germline, possibly due to a read error. J is TRBJ2-2 and V is TRBV11-2; a weak D match, TRBD2 (5 bases). Per germline, CDR1 SGHAT and CDR2 FQNNGV. The CDR3 has 12 residues. The CDR3 region has the DNA TGTGCCAGCAGCCCCGTCACCGGGGAGCTTTTTTTT. Translating it yields CASSPVTGELFF.

This clonotype has only a few counts. The V gene is TRBV7-2, the J gene TRBJ1-6; tentatively, D is TRBD1 (5 bases). Trimming left V 5 bases short and J 9 bases short, with 20 bases between. The CDR3 runs to 16 residues. In germline, CDR1 is SGHTA, CDR2 FQGNSA. CDR3 nucleotides: TGTGCCAGCAGCCCCGAACGGGCCCGGGGGTTTTCACCCCTCCACTTT. Translating gives CASSPERARGFSPLHF.

The V and J genes are TRBV5-4 and TRBJ2-5, with unresolved D. There are 14 residues in the CDR3. V lost 0 bases, J lost 4 bases, and 10 bases lay in between. Per germline, CDR1 SGHNT and CDR2 YYREEE (reference sequence). The CDR3 reads CASSLAGVRETQYF. The CDR3 bases are TGTGCCAGCAGCTTGGCGGGTGTCCGAGAGACCCAGTACTTC.

CDR3 sequence (DNA): TGTGCCAGCAGCTTCCAGACAGACACTGAAGCTTTCTTT. Its translation is CASSFQTDTEAFF. This chain connects TRBV7-6 to TRBJ1-1; D is perhaps TRBD1 (5 bases). V was pared by 3 bases and J by 3 bases, with 8 bases between. This CDR3 region has 13 residues. The germline gives CDR1 SGHVS, CDR2 FNYEAQ.

This clonotype was seen more than once but under ten times. The junction shows a germline mismatch at one end, possibly a read error. V gene TRBV29-1 combines with J gene TRBJ2-5; D ambiguous. CDR1 SQVTM and CDR2 ANQGSEA come from the germline V gene. This CDR3 has 10 amino acids. In DNA, the CDR3 is TGCGGCGTTTTCAGGGAGACCCAGTACTTC. As protein: CGVFRETQYF.

The J gene is TRBJ1-1, the V gene TRBV28; D call uncertain. Germline-derived CDR1 and CDR2 are MDHEN and SYDVKM. The CDR3 length is 14 residues. With 6 bases removed from V and 1 base from J, the gap between germline ends came to 12 bases. CDR3 DNA sequence: TGTGCCAGCAGCTACTTATCGGGGAACACTGAAGCTTTCTTT. This gives the protein CASSYLSGNTEAFF.

The chain is built from TRBV29-1 and TRBJ2-1; a weak D match, TRBD1 (7 bases). Trimming took off 8 bases at V and 8 bases at J, with 22 bases between the two ends. This CDR3 has 14 amino acids. CDR1 and CDR2 (germline): SQVTM, ANQGSEA. The CDR3 DNA reads TGCAGCACCGAGGAGGGGGCGAATTCCCATGAGCAGTTCTTC. The encoded protein is CSTEEGANSHEQFF.

The gene calls are TRBV5-1 and TRBJ2-6; 8 bases line up with TRBD1. The germline gives CDR1 SGHRS, CDR2 YFSETQ. The V segment lost 4 bases and the J segment 4 bases; nucleotides outside the gene matches: 7. The CDR3 is 16 residues long. CDR3: CASSKETGAGANVLTF. The CDR3 nucleotides read TGCGCCAGCAGCAAGGAGACAGGGGCCGGGGCCAACGTCCTGACTTTC.

This clonotype was observed a few times. This rearrangement joins TRBV12-3 or TRBV12-4 to TRBJ2-2, with 9 bases aligning to TRBD1. This CDR3 spans 14 amino acids. With 6 bases clipped from V and 7 bases from J, the junction kept 6 bases outside the gene matches. The CDR3 DNA reads TGTGCCAGCAGGGGGACAGGGTGGATCGGGGAGCTGTTTTTT. Translated, it gives CASRGTGWIGELFF.

This clonotype was found many times. This sequence joins TRBV12-3 or TRBV12-4 and TRBJ1-4; no reliable D call. Trimming removed 3 bases at V and 2 bases at J, with 13 bases between. The CDR3 length is 16 residues. The CDR3 DNA follows: TGTGCCAGCAGTTTGGCAGGCGGATCGACTAATGAAAAACTGTTTTTT. It translates to CASSLAGGSTNEKLFF.

V gene TRBV7-2 combines with J gene TRBJ1-3, with TRBD1 identical over 7 bases. The CDR3 length is 15 residues. Losses at the gene ends were 1 base for V and 2 bases for J; bases not matched to a gene: 2. Germline lookup yields CDR1 SGHTA and CDR2 FQGNSA. The DNA for the CDR3 is TGTGCCAGCAGCTTAGTCCAGGGGGCTGGAAACACCATATATTTT. Protein: CASSLVQGAGNTIYF.

This clonotype was counted ten times or more. V usage is TRBV5-5 and J usage is TRBJ1-1, with D unresolved. The V and J ends lost 0 bases and 2 bases respectively, with 8 bases between them. Germline V lookup: CDR1 SGHKS, CDR2 YYEKEE (reference sequence). There are 14 residues in the CDR3. The CDR3 nucleotides are TGTGCCAGCAGCTTGGTCGTGGCAAACACTGAAGCTTTCTTT. It is translated as CASSLVVANTEAFF.

This clonotype has just a few counts. The chain links TRBV5-1 to TRBJ2-5, with TRBD1 matching over 9 bases. J lost 5 bases, V lost 6 bases, and 8 bases had no gene match. This CDR3 is built from 14 residues. Germline V gene data show CDR1 as SGHRS and CDR2 as YFSETQ. CDR3 in amino acids: CASTDTGGKETQYF. The CDR3 region has the DNA TGCGCCAGCACCGACACAGGGGGCAAGGAGACCCAGTACTTC.

V gene TRBV19 combines with J gene TRBJ1-2, with D unclear. The V end lost 10 bases, the J end lost 4 bases, and 16 bases lay between the germline ends. The CDR3 extends over 13 amino acids. The germline V gene has CDR1 LNHDA and CDR2 SQIVND (reference sequence). CDR3: CATQTQDIYGYTF. CDR3 nucleotide sequence: TGTGCCACCCAGACTCAGGATATCTATGGCTACACCTTC. Combining the CDR3 with reference TRBV19 and TRBJ1-2 gives the whole variable domain DGGITQSPKYLFRKEGQNVTLSCEQNLNHDAMYWYRQDPGQGLRLIYYSQIVNDFQKGDIAEGYSVSREKKESFPLTVTSAQKNPTAFYLCATQTQDIYGYTFGSGTRLTVV.